This T cell receptor (beta chain) was observed in a study of naive and memory T cell subsets. Findings and limits, study-wide: Possibly reflecting memory cells re-expressing CD45RA, a few larger clonotypes occurred in naive repertoires, especially CD8.

This clonotype has only a few counts. Antigen unknown. Both TRBC1 and TRBC2 were covered by a beta constant-region primer of two equimolar oligonucleotides. Nested alpha and beta constant-region primers with the SP2 primer drove four PCR rounds on ligated cDNA. An oligonucleotide with the SP2 primer and a 12-nucleotide UMI was ligated to the cDNA 3' end. A single record per CDR3 protein comes from TCRdb applying MiXCR to the UMI-ligation and nested PCR reads. The sample has approximately 150,000 distinct CDR3 sequences, approximately 24% seen once. This CDR3 has 15 residues. J gave up 4 bases and V 4 bases, and 5 bases lay outside the gene matches. The germline CDR1 and CDR2 sequences are LGHDT and YNNKEL (reference sequence).

The rearrangement links TRBV3-1 to TRBJ2-1; the match to TRBD2 covers 9 bases. The sequence derives from a human donor in good health. The sample taken for sequencing was naive CD4+ T cells from blood. The CDR3 DNA reads as TGTGCCAGCAGCCTTAGCGGGAGAGCTTACAATGAGCAGTTCTTC. It specifies CASSLSGRAYNEQFF.